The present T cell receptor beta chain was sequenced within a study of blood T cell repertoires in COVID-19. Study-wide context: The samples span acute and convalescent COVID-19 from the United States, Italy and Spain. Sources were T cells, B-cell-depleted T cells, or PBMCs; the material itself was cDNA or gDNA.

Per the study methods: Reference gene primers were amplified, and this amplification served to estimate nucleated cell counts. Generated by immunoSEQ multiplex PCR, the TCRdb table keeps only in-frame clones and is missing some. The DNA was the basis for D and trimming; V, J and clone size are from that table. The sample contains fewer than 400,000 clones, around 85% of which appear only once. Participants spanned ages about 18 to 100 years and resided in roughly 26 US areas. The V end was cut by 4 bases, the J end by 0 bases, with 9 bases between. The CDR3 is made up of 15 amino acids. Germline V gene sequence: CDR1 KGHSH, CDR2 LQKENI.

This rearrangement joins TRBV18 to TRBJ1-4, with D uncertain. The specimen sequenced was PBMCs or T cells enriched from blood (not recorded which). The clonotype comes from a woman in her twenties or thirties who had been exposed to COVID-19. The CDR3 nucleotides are TGTGCCAGCTCACGTCAGGATTCAACTAATGAAAAACTGTTTTTT. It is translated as CASSRQDSTNEKLFF.